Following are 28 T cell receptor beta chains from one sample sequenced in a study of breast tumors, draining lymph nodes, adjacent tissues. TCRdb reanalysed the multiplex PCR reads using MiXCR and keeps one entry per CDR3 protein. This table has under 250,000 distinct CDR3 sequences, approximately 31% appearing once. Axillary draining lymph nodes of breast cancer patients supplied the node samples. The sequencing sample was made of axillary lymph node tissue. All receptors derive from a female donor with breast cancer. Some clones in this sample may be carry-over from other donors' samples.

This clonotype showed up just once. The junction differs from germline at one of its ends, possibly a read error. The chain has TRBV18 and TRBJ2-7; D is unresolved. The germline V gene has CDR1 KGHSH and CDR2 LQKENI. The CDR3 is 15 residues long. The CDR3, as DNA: TGCGCCAGCTCCCTAAAGGGCGGTTATTCCTACGAGCAGTACTTC. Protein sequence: CASSLKGGYSYEQYF.

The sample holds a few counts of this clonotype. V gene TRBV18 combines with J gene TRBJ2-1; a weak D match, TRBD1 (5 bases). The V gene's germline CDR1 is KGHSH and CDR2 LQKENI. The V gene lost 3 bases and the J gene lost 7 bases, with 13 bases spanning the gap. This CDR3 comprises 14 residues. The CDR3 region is CASSPGQEKNEQFF. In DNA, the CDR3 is TGTGCCAGCTCACCGGGGCAGGAGAAGAATGAGCAGTTCTTC.

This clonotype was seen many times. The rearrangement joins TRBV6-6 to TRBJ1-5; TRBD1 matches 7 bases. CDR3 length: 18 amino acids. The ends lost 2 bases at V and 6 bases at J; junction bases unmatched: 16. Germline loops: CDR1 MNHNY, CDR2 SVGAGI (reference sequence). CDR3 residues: CASSYEGQLTPSSQPQHF. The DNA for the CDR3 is TGTGCCAGCAGTTACGAGGGACAGCTGACCCCTTCCAGTCAGCCCCAGCATTTT.

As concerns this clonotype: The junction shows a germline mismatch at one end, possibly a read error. CDR3 residues: CANSIDSGLAGANEQSF. The CDR3, as DNA: TGTGCCAATAGTATAGATTCCGGACTAGCGGGAGCCAATGAGCAGTCCTTC. This chain joins TRBV19 and TRBJ2-1; TRBD2 aligns across 13 bases. The CDR3 spans 17 residues. Germline loops: CDR1 LNHDA, CDR2 SQIVND (reference sequence).

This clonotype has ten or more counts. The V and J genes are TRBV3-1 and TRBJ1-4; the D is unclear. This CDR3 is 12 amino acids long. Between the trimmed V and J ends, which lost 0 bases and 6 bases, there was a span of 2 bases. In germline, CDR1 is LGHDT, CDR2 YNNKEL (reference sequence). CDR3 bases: TGTGCCAGCAGCCAAGATTATGAAAAACTGTTTTTT. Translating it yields CASSQDYEKLFF.

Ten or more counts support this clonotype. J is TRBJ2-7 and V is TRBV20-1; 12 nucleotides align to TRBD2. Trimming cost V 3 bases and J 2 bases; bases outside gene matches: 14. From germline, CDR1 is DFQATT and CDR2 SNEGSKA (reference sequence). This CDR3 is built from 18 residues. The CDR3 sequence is CSARGGGRTSGNPYEQYF. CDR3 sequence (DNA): TGCAGTGCTAGGGGGGGGGGCCGGACTAGCGGGAACCCCTACGAGCAGTACTTC.

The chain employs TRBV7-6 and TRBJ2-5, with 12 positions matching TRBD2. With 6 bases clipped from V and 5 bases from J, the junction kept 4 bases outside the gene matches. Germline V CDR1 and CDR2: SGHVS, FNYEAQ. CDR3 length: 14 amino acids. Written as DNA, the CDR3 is TGTGCCAGCAGTTCTAGCGGGAGGGCCGAGACCCAGTACTTC. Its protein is CASSSSGRAETQYF.

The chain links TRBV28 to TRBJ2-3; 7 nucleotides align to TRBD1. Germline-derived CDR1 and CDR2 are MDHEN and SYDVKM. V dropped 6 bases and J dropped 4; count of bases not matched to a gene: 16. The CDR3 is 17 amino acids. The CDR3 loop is CASSLPSDRDGSDTQYF. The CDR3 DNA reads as TGTGCCAGCAGCCTCCCATCTGACAGGGACGGGTCAGATACGCAGTATTTT.

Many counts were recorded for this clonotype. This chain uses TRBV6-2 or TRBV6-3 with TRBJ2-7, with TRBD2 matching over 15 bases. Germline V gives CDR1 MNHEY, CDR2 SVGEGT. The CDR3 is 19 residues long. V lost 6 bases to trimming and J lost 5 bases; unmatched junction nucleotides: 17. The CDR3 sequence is CASSPPGLAGGVAENEQYF. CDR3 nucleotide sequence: TGTGCCAGCAGCCCCCCAGGACTAGCGGGAGGGGTGGCAGAAAACGAGCAGTACTTC.

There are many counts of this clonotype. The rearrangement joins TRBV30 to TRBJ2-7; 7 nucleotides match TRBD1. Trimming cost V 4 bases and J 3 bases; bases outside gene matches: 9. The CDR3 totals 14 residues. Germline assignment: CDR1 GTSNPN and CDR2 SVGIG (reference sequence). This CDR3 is CAWTKGGGGYEQYF. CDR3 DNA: TGTGCCTGGACCAAAGGGGGCGGTGGCTACGAGCAGTACTTC.

DNA for the CDR3: TGTGCCAGCAGCCCGATGATCGGGGCCTCTGGGGCCAACGTCCTGACTTTC. Protein: CASSPMIGASGANVLTF. This chain connects TRBV4-2 to TRBJ2-6; D could derive from TRBD1 or TRBD2 (5 bases each). The CDR3 sequence is 17 residues long. Germline V gene data show CDR1 as LGHNA and CDR2 as YNFKEQ. With 4 bases removed from V and 0 bases from J, the gap between germline ends came to 13 bases.

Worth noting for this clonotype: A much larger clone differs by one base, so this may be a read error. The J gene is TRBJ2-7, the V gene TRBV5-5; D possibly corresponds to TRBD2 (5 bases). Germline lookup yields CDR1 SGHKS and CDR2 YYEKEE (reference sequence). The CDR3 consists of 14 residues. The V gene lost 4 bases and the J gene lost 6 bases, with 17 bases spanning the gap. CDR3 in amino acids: CASSEGEAFFEQYF. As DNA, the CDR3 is TGTGCCAGCAGCGAGGGAGAGGCGTTCTTCGAGCAGTACTTC.

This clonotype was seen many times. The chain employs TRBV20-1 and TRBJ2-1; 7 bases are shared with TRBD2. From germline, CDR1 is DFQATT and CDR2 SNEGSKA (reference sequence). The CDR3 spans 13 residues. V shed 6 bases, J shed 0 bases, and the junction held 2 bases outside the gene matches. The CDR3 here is CSAGRSSYNEQFF. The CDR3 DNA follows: TGCAGTGCCGGGAGGAGCTCCTACAATGAGCAGTTCTTC.

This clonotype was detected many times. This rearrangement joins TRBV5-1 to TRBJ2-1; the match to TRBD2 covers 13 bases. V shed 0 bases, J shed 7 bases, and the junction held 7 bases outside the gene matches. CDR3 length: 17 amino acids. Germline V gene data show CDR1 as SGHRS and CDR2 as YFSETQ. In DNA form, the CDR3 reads TGCGCCAGCAGCTTGGCTCGACTAGCGGGAGGAAGTAATGAGCAGTTCTTC. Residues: CASSLARLAGGSNEQFF. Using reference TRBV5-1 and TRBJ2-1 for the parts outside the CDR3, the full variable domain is KAGVTQTPRYLIKTRGQQVTLSCSPISGHRSVSWYQQTPGQGLQFLFEYFSETQRNKGNFPGRFSGRQFSNSRSEMNVSTLELGDSALYLCASSLARLAGGSNEQFFGPGTRLTVL.

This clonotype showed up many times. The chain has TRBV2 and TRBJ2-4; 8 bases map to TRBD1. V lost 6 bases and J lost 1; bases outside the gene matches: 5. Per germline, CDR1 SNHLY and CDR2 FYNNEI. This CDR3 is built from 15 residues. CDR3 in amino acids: CASSDRGRAKNIQYF. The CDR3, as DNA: TGTGCCAGCAGCGACAGGGGTAGGGCCAAAAACATTCAGTACTTC.

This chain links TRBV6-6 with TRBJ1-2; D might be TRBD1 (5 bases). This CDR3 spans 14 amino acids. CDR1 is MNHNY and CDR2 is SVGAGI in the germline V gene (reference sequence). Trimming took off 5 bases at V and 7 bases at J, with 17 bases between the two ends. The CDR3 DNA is TGTGCCAGCAGTCACAAAGGGACCCATTTTGGCTACACCTTC. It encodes CASSHKGTHFGYTF.

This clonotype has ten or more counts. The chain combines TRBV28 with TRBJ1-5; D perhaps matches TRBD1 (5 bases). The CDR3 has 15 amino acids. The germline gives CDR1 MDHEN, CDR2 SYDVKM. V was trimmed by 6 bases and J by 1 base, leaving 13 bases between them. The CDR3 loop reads CASSLVGVSNQPQHF. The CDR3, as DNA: TGTGCCAGCAGCCTGGTGGGGGTGAGCAATCAGCCCCAGCATTTT. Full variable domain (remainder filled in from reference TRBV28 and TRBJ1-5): DVKVTQSSRYLVKRTGEKVFLECVQDMDHENMFWYRQDPGLGLRLIYFSYDVKMKEKGDIPEGYSVSREKKERFSLILESASTNQTSMYLCASSLVGVSNQPQHFGDGTRLSIL.

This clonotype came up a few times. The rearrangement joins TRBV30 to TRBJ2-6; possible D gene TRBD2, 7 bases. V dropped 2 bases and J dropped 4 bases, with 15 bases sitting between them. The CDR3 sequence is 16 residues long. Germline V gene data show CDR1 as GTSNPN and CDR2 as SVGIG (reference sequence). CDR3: CAWSRGGAVGANVLTF. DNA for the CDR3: TGTGCCTGGAGTAGGGGGGGGGCGGTAGGGGCCAACGTCCTGACTTTC.

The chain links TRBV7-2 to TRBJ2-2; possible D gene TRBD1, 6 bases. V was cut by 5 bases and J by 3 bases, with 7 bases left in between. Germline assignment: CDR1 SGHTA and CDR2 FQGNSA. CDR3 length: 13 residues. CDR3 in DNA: TGTGCCAGCAGCACAGGGTACACCGGGGAGCTGTTTTTT. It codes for CASSTGYTGELFF. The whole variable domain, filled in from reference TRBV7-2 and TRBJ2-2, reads GAGVSQSPSNKVTEKGKDVELRCDPISGHTALYWYRQSLGQGLEFLIYFQGNSAPDKSGLPSDRFSAERTGGSVSTLTIQRTQQEDSAVYLCASSTGYTGELFFGEGSRLTVL.

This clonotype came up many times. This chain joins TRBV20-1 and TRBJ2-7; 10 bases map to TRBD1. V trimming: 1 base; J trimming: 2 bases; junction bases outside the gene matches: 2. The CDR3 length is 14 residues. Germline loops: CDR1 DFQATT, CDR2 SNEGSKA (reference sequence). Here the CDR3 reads CSARAGTGAYEQYF. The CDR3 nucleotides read TGCAGTGCTAGAGCCGGGACAGGGGCCTACGAGCAGTACTTC.

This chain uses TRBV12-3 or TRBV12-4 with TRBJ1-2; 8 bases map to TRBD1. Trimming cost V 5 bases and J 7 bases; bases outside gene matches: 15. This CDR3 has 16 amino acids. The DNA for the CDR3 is TGTGCCAGCAGTCGTGCGACAGGGGCCAGATTCACTGGCTACACCTTC. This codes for CASSRATGARFTGYTF.

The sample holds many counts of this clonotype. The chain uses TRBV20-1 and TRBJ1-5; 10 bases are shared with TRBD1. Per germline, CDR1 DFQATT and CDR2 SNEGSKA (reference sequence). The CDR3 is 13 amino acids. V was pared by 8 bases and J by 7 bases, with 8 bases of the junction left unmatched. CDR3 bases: TGCAGTTCTGGGACAGGGGCAAGGCAGCCCCAGCATTTT. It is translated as CSSGTGARQPQHF.

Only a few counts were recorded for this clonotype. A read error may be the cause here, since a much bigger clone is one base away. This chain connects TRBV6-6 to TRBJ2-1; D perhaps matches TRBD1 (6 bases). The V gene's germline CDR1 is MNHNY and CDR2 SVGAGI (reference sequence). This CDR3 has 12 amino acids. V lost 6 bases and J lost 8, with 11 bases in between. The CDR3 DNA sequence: TGTGCCAGCAGACGTAACAGGGATGAGCAGTTCTTC. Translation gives CASRRNRDEQFF.

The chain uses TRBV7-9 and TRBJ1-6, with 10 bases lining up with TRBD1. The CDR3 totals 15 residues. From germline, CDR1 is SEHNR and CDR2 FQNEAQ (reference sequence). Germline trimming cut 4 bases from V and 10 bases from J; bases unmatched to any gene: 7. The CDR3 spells CASSSTGTGVSPLHF. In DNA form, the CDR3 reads TGTGCCAGCAGCTCGACCGGGACAGGGGTCTCACCCCTCCACTTT.

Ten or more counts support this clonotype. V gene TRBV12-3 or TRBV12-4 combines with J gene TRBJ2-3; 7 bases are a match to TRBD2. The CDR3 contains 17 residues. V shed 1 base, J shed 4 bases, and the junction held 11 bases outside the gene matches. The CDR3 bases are TGTGCCAGCAGTTTAGAGGCGGGAGTGTTTAGGGCAGATACGCAGTATTTT. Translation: CASSLEAGVFRADTQYF.

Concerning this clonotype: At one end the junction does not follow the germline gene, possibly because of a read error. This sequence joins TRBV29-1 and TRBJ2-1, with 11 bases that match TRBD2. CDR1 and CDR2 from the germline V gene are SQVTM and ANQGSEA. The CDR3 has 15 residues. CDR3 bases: TGCAGCCGGGGACTAGCGGTCTCGATTGACAATGAGCAGTTCTTT. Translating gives CSRGLAVSIDNEQFF.

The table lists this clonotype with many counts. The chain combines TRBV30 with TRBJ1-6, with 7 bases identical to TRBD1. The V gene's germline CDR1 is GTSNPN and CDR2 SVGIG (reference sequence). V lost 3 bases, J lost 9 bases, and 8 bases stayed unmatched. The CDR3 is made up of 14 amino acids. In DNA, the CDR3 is TGTGCCTGGAGCCAGGGGGGCGCGGGTTCACCCCTCCACTTT. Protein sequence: CAWSQGGAGSPLHF. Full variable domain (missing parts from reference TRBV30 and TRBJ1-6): SQTIHQWPATLVQPVGSPLSLECTVEGTSNPNLYWYRQAAGRGLQLLFYSVGIGQISSEVPQNLSASRPQDRQFILSSKKLLLSDSGFYLCAWSQGGAGSPLHFGNGTRLTVT.

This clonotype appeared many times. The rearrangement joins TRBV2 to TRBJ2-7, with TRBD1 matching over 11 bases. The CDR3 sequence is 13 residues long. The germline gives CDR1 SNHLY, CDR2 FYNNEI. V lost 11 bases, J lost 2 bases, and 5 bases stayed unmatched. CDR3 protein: CAGGTGGTYEQYF. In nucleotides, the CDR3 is TGTGCCGGAGGGACAGGGGGGACCTACGAGCAGTACTTC.